The text below deals with one T cell receptor beta chain. The sample comes from a study of blood T cell repertoires in COVID-19. Whole-study context: There were acute and convalescent COVID-19 samples, and they came from the United States, Italy and Spain.

TCRdb's copy holds only in-frame clones and misses some; the assay was immunoSEQ multiplex PCR. In the table there are roughly 80,000 clones, around 90% of which are singletons. V lost 0 bases to trimming and J lost 7 bases, with 7 bases between them. Germline V CDR1 and CDR2: SGDLS, YYNGEE. This CDR3 is built from 12 residues. Specimen: peripheral blood. The chain is built from TRBV9 and TRBJ1-2, with D maybe TRBD1 (5 bases). The sequence came from a human donor in a cohort sampled during active COVID-19. The CDR3 protein is CASSVDGGGYTF. CDR3 nucleotides: TGTGCCAGCAGCGTAGACGGGGGTGGCTACACCTTC.